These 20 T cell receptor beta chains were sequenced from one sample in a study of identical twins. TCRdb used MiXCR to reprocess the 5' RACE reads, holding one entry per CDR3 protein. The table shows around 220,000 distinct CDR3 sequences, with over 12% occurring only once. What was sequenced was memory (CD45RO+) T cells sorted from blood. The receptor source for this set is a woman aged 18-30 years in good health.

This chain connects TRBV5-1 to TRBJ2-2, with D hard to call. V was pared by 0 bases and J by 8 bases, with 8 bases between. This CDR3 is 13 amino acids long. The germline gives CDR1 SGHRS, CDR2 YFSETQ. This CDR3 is CASSLDGLGELFF. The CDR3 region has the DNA TGCGCCAGCAGCTTGGACGGGTTGGGGGAGCTGTTTTTT.

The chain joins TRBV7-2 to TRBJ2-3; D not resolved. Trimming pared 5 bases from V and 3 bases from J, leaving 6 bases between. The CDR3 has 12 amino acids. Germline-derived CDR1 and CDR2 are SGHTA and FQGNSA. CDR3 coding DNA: TGTGCCAGCAGCACTTGGACAGATACGCAGTATTTT. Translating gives CASSTWTDTQYF.

The CDR3 DNA is TGCAGTGCTCCTGGACGGAACAATGAGCAGTTCTTC. It is translated as CSAPGRNNEQFF. The genes are TRBV20-1 and TRBJ2-1, with D unresolved. Trimming took 5 bases from V and 5 from J, leaving 10 bases between them. CDR1 is DFQATT, CDR2 SNEGSKA, per germline (reference sequence). This CDR3 region has 12 residues.

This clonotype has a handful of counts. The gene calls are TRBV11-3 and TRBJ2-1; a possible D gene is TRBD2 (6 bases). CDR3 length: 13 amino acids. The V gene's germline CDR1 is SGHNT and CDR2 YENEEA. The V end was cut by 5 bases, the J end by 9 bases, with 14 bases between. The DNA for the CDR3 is TGTGCCAGCAGCCAGGAGGGAGTTCGTGAGCAGTTCTTC. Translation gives CASSQEGVREQFF.

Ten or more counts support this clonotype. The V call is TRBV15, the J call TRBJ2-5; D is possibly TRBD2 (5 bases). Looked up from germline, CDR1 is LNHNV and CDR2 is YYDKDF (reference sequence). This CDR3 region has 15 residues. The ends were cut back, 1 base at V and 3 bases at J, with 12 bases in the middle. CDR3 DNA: TGTGCCACCAGCAGAGGTGGCGGGTGGAAAGAGACCCAGTACTTC. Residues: CATSRGGGWKETQYF.

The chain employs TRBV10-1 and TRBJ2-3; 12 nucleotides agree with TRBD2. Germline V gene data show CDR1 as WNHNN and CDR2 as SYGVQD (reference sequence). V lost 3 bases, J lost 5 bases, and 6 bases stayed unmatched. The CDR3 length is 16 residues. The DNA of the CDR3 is TGCGCCAGCAGTGACGGACTAGCGGGGCGGGTAGATACGCAGTATTTT. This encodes CASSDGLAGRVDTQYF.

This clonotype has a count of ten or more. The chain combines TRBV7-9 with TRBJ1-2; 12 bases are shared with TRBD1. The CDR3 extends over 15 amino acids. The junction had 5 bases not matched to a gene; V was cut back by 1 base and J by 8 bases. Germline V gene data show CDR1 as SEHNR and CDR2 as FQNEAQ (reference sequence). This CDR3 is CASSLGGTGGFGYTF. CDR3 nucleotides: TGTGCCAGCAGCTTAGGAGGGACAGGGGGCTTCGGCTACACCTTC. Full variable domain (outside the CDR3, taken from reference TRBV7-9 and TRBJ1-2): DTGVSQNPRHKITKRGQNVTFRCDPISEHNRLYWYRQTLGQGPEFLTYFQNEAQLEKSRLLSDRFSAERPKGSFSTLEIQRTEQGDSAMYLCASSLGGTGGFGYTFGSGTRLTVV.

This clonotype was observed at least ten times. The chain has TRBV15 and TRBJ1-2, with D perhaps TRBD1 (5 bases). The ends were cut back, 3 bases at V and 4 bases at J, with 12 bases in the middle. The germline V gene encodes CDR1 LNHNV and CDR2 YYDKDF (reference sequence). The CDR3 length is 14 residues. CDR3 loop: CATSSPGTGYGYTF. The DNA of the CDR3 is TGTGCCACCAGCAGTCCCGGGACGGGCTATGGCTACACCTTC.

DNA for the CDR3: TGCAGTGTTTCCATCCCGCCGGGACTCCCTAGAGGTTATGAAAAACTGTTTTTT. This encodes CSVSIPPGLPRGYEKLFF. The chain couples TRBV20-1 to TRBJ1-4; TRBD1 is a possible D gene (5 bases). Looked up from germline, CDR1 is DFQATT and CDR2 is SNEGSKA (reference sequence). Between the trimmed V and J ends, which lost 7 bases and 6 bases, there was a span of 30 bases. The length of the CDR3 is 18 residues.

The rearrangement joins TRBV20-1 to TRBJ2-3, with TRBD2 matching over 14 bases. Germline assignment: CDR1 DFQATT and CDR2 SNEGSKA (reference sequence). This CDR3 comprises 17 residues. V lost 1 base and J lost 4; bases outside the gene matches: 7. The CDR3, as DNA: TGCAGTGCTAGAGCCGAGACTAGCGGGGGGGCCTCAGATACGCAGTATTTT. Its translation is CSARAETSGGASDTQYF.

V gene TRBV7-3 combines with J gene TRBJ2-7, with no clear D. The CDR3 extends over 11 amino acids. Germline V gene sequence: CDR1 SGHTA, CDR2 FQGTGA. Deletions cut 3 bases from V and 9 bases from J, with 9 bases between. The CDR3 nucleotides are TGTGCCAGCAGCTTTGGATGGAGGCAGTACTTC. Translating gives CASSFGWRQYF.

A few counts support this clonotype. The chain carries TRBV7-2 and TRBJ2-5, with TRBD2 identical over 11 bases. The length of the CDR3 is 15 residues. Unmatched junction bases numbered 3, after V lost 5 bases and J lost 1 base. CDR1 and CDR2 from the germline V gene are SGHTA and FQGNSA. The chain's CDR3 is CASSTGLAVQETQYF. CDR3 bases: TGTGCCAGCAGCACGGGACTAGCGGTCCAAGAGACCCAGTACTTC.

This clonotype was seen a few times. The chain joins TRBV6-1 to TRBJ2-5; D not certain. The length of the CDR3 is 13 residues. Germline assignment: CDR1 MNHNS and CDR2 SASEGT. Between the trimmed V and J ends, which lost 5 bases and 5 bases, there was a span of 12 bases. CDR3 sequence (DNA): TGTGCCAGCAGTCGGTTTTTGGGGGAGACCCAGTACTTC. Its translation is CASSRFLGETQYF.

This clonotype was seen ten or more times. DNA of the CDR3: TGTGCCAGCAGCGGACAGTCCTACACCGGGGAGCTGTTTTTT. It is translated as CASSGQSYTGELFF. This chain uses TRBV27 with TRBJ2-2; weak D call: TRBD1 (6 bases). V gave up 6 bases and J gave up 3 bases, with 11 bases separating them. The CDR3 consists of 14 residues. CDR1 and CDR2 from the germline V gene are MNHEY and SMNVEV (reference sequence).

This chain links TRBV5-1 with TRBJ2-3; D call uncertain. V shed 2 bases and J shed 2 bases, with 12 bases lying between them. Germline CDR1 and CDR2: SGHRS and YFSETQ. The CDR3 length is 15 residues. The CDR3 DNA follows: TGCGCCAGCAGCTTAGGCTACCCGCCCACAGATACGCAGTATTTT. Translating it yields CASSLGYPPTDTQYF.

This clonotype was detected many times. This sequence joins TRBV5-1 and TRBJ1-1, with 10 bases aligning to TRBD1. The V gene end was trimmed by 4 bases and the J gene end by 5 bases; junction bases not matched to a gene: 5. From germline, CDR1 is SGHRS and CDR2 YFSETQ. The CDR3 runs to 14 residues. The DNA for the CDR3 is TGCGCCAGCAGCGTGGACAGGGGGGGGACTGAAGCTTTCTTT. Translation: CASSVDRGGTEAFF.

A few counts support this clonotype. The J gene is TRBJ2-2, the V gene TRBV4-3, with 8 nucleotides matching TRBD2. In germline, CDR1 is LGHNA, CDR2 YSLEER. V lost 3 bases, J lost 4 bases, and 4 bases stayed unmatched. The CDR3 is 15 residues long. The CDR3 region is CASSQGTRITGELFF. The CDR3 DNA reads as TGCGCCAGCAGCCAGGGGACTAGAATCACCGGGGAGCTGTTTTTT.

The chain's CDR3 is CASSQDPRLAGGDEQFF. The CDR3, as DNA: TGCGCCAGCAGCCAAGATCCTAGACTAGCGGGAGGGGATGAGCAGTTCTTC. J is TRBJ2-1 and V is TRBV4-1; TRBD2 matches at 14 bases. V shed 0 bases and J 8 bases; nucleotides not matched to a gene: 6. The CDR3 contains 17 residues. CDR1 MGHRA and CDR2 YSYEKL come from the germline V gene.

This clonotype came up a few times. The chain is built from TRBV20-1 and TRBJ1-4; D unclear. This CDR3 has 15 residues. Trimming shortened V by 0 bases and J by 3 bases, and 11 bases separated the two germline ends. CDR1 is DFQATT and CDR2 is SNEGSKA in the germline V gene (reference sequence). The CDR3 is CSARDQTAANEKLFF. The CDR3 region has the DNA TGCAGTGCTAGAGATCAGACTGCAGCTAATGAAAAACTGTTTTTT.

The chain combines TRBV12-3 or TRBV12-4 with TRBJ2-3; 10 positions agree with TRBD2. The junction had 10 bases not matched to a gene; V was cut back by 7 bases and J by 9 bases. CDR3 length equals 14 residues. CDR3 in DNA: TGTGCCAGCACACCGGGACTAGCGAGAGGGACGCAGTATTTT. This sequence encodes CASTPGLARGTQYF.